This T cell receptor beta chain was captured by sequencing in a study of shared clonotypes between healthy human individuals. CDR1 WSHSY and CDR2 SAAADI come from the germline V gene. The CDR3 is 14 amino acids. Between the trimmed V and J ends, which lost 2 bases and 14 bases, there was a span of 16 bases. Repertoires were generated with immunoSEQ multiplex PCR, while TCRdb's copy carries only in-frame clones and drops some. The sample includes under 600,000 clones, around 81% of them seen just once. The sample was PBMCs. The chain joins TRBV10-2 to TRBJ1-6; a possible D gene is TRBD1 (6 bases). This TCR was sampled from a woman aged 35 to 49 in good health. Some clones in this sample may be carry-over from other donors' samples. The CDR3 loop is CASSEVRGPGALHF. For the CDR3, the DNA is TGCGCCAGCAGTGAGGTCAGGGGCCCCGGGGCCCTCCACTTT.